Listed here is a single T cell receptor (beta chain). The data were obtained in a study of blood T cell repertoires in COVID-19. Study-level information: COVID-19 samples from acute and convalescent phases originated in the United States, Italy and Spain.

Those who participated ranged in age from 18 to 89 years and resided in about 24 US areas. Cohort allocation depended upon clinical history that participants reported. As processed by the authors: Amplification with reference gene primers provided the estimates of nucleated cell counts. Using immunoSEQ multiplex PCR, the repertoire was profiled, and TCRdb retains in-frame clones only, with some absent. V, J and clone size are taken as reported in that table, and D and trimming were inferred from the DNA itself. The sample has approximately 270,000 clones, 80% to 95% seen once. The germline gives CDR1 SGHNT, CDR2 YENEEA. The CDR3 extends over 15 amino acids. With 5 bases clipped from V and 5 bases from J, the junction kept 8 bases outside the gene matches.

The material sequenced was PBMCs or T cells enriched from blood (not recorded which). This clonotype originated in a man between 40 and 49 years old who had been exposed to COVID-19. This chain links TRBV11-3 with TRBJ1-4, with 7 nucleotides matching TRBD1. The CDR3 DNA sequence: TGTGCCAGCAGCCGCACAGGGGATGAAAATGAAAAACTGTTTTTT. It yields the protein CASSRTGDENEKLFF.